The present entry profiles one T cell receptor beta chain with its context. The library was built for alpha chains, so this beta chain is an off-target read and its size means little. Per the germline V gene, CDR1 is GTSNPN and CDR2 is SVGIG (reference sequence). V was trimmed by 0 bases and J by 1 base, leaving 6 bases between them. This CDR3 comprises 13 residues. The sample belongs to a study of spatial heterogeneity in lung cancer. Each CDR3 protein is one row after TCRdb ran MiXCR on the 5' RACE reads. In the table there are 2,000 to 2,500 distinct CDR3 sequences, roughly 55% of which are singletons. Regarding time point: blood at routine non-recurrence follow-up after resection.

The V and J genes are TRBV30 and TRBJ2-5, with a tentative D call TRBD1 (6 bases). The receptor comes from a female donor with early-stage non-small cell lung cancer. The starting material was PBMCs, obtained at follow-up. CDR3 region: CAWSVQGQETQYF. The CDR3 DNA sequence: TGTGCCTGGAGTGTACAGGGCCAAGAGACCCAGTACTTC.